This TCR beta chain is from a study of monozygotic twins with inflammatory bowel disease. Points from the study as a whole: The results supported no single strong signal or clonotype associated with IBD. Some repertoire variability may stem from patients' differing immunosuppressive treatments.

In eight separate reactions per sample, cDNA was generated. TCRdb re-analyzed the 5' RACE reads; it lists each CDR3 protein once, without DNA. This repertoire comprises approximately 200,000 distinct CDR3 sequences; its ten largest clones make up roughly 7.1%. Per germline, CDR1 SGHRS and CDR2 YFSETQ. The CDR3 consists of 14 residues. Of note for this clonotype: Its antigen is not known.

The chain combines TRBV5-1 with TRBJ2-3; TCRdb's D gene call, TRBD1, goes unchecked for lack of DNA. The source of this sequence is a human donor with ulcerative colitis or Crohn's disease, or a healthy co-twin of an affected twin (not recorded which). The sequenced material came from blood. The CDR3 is CASRGQGLADTQYF.